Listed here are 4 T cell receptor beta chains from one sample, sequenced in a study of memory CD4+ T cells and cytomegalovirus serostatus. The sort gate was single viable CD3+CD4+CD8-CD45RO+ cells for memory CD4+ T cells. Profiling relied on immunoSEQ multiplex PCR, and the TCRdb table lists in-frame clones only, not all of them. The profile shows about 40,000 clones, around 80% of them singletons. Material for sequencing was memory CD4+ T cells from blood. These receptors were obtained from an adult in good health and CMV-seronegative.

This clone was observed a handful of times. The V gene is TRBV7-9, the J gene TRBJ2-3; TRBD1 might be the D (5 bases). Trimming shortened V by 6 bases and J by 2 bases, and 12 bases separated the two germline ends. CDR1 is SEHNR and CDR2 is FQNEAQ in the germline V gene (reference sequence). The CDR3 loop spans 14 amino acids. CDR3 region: CASSPGLATDTQYF. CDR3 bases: TGTGCCAGCAGTCCAGGGTTGGCCACAGATACGCAGTATTTT.

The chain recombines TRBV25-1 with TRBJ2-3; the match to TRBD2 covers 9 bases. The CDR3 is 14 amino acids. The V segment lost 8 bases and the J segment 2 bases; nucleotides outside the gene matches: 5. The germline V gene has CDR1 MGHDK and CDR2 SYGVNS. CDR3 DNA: TGTGCCAGCCGAGCGGGAGGCTACACAGATACGCAGTATTTT. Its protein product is CASRAGGYTDTQYF.

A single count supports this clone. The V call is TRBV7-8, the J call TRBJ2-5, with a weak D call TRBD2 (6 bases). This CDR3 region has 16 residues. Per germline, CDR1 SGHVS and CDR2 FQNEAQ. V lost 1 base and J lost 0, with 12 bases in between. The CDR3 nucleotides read TGTGCCAGCAGCTTAGGGTCTAGCGCACACCAAGAGACCCAGTACTTC. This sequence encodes CASSLGSSAHQETQYF. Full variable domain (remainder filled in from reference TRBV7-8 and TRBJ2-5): GAGVSQSPRYKVAKRGQDVALRCDPISGHVSLFWYQQALGQGPEFLTYFQNEAQLDKSGLPSDRFFAERPEGSVSTLKIQRTQQEDSAVYLCASSLGSSAHQETQYFGPGTRLLVL.

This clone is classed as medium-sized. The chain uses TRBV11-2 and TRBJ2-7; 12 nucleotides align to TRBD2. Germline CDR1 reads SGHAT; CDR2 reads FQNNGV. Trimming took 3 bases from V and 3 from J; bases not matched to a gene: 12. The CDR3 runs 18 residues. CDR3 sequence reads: CASSFTPLTSGRFYEQYF. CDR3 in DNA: TGTGCCAGCAGCTTCACCCCGTTGACTAGCGGGAGATTCTACGAGCAGTACTTC. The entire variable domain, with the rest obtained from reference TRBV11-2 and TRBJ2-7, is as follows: EAGVAQSPRYKIIEKRQSVAFWCNPISGHATLYWYQQILGQGPKLLIQFQNNGVVDDSQLPKDRFSAERLKGVDSTLKIQPAKLEDSAVYLCASSFTPLTSGRFYEQYFGPGTRLTVT.